One sample yielded the 7 T cell receptor beta chains listed below, sequenced in a study of cytomegalovirus exposure and HLA in healthy donors. In the PCR, 60 Vbeta and 13 Jbeta primers were used. Sequencing used immunoSEQ multiplex PCR; TCRdb keeps in-frame clones, though not all of them. The table lists around 190,000 clones, around 82% of them singletons. Sequenced: PBMCs. These receptors were taken from a man in his forties in good health and CMV-seropositive.

The chain has TRBV27 and TRBJ1-1; a possible D gene is TRBD1 (6 bases). Germline CDR1 MNHEY, CDR2 SMNVEV (reference sequence). The CDR3 covers 13 residues. Trimming removed 1 base from V and 3 bases from J, with 6 bases in between. The CDR3 loop is CASSLYRDTEAFF. The CDR3, as DNA: TGTGCCAGCAGTTTATACAGGGACACTGAAGCTTTCTTT.

This clone was seen a handful of times. The chain joins TRBV5-5 to TRBJ1-5; D perhaps matches TRBD1 (6 bases). V was cut by 0 bases and J by 7 bases, with 14 bases left in between. CDR3 length equals 15 residues. The V gene's germline CDR1 is SGHKS and CDR2 YYEKEE (reference sequence). In DNA, the CDR3 is TGTGCCAGCAGCTTGGAACCCCTGAGGGGGCAGCCCCAGCATTTT. The encoded protein is CASSLEPLRGQPQHF.

The chain uses TRBV27 and TRBJ2-5, with 10 nucleotides matching TRBD2. There are 18 residues in the CDR3. The V segment lost 5 bases and the J segment 4 bases; nucleotides outside the gene matches: 16. Looked up from germline, CDR1 is MNHEY and CDR2 is SMNVEV (reference sequence). The CDR3 region is CASSRNRGSGRRGETQYF. The CDR3, as DNA: TGTGCCAGCAGTCGAAACCGAGGTAGCGGGAGGAGGGGAGAGACCCAGTACTTC.

The chain couples TRBV6-4 to TRBJ2-5, with D tentatively TRBD2 (5 bases). Trimming stripped 4 bases from V and 5 bases from J, with 11 bases between. The CDR3 has 13 amino acids. Germline values: CDR1 MRHNA, CDR2 SNTAGT. The CDR3 nucleotides read TGTGCCAGCAGTGTTCAACCGGGGGAGACCCAGTACTTC. This encodes CASSVQPGETQYF.

The rearrangement uses TRBV7-8 and TRBJ2-7; no reliable D call. This CDR3 region has 16 residues. Deletions cut 1 base from V and 0 bases from J, with 13 bases between. Looked up from germline, CDR1 is SGHVS and CDR2 is FQNEAQ. CDR3 region: CASSLERSISSYEQYF. The CDR3 DNA reads as TGTGCCAGCAGCTTAGAGAGGTCCATAAGCTCCTACGAGCAGTACTTC.

CDR3 residues: CASSENLYEQYF. The CDR3 DNA sequence: TGCGCCAGCAGTGAGAATTTATACGAGCAGTACTTC. The rearrangement joins TRBV10-1 to TRBJ2-7; D not resolved. Germline V lookup: CDR1 WNHNN, CDR2 SYGVQD (reference sequence). CDR3 length equals 12 residues. Between the trimmed V and J ends, which lost 2 bases and 4 bases, there was a span of 6 bases.

The rearrangement uses TRBV5-1 and TRBJ1-1; the D is unclear. Germline lookup yields CDR1 SGHRS and CDR2 YFSETQ. Trimming pared 1 base from V and 6 bases from J, leaving 13 bases between. The CDR3 consists of 14 residues. The CDR3 DNA reads as TGCGCCAGCAGCTTGAGCTATAACTCGGCTGAAGCTTTCTTT. Translated: CASSLSYNSAEAFF.